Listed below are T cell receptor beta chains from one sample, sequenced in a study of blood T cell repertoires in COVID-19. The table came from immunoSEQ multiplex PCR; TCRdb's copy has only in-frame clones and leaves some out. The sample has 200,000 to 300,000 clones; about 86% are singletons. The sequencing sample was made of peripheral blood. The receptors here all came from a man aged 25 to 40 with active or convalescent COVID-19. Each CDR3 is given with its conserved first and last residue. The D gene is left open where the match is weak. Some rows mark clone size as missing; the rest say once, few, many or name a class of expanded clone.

CAIDCGTGVYEQYF | TGTGCCATCGATTGTGGGACAGGGGTCTACGAGCAGTACTTC | 14 | TRBV10-3 | . | TRBD1 | TRBJ2-7
CASREGAISGANVLTF | TGTGCCAGTAGGGAGGGGGCTATTTCTGGGGCCAACGTCCTGACTTTC | 16 | TRBV19 | once | . | TRBJ2-6
CATSRGDSSYEQYF | TGTGCCACCAGCAGGGGGGACAGCTCCTACGAGCAGTACTTC | 14 | TRBV15 | . | TRBD1 | TRBJ2-7
CASSYQNSYEQYF | TGTGCCAGCAGTTACCAGAACTCCTACGAGCAGTACTTC | 13 | TRBV6-5 | . | . | TRBJ2-7
CASSQTLGEAGALTDTQYF | TGCGCCAGCAGTCAAACCCTGGGGGAAGCGGGGGCCCTCACAGATACGCAGTATTTT | 19 | TRBV23-1 | . | TRBD2 | TRBJ2-3
CASRLSPPETQYF | TGTGCCAGCAGACTTAGTCCCCCGGAGACCCAGTACTTC | 13 | TRBV7-2 | . | . | TRBJ2-5
CASSSFGVGETQYF | TGTGCCAGCAGTTCCTTCGGGGTGGGGGAGACCCAGTACTTC | 14 | TRBV6-5 | . | . | TRBJ2-5
CASRSYMRGGNTIYF | TGTGCCAGCAGGTCTTACATGCGGGGTGGAAACACCATATATTTT | 15 | TRBV27 | . | . | TRBJ1-3
CSASMGGVHNEQFF | TGCAGTGCTAGTATGGGGGGGGTTCACAATGAGCAGTTCTTC | 14 | TRBV20-1 | . | TRBD2 | TRBJ2-1
CAISDSVSSNQPQHF | TGTGCCATCAGTGACTCGGTTAGTAGCAATCAGCCCCAGCATTTT | 15 | TRBV10-3 | . | . | TRBJ1-5
CASSVAQGGSYEQYF | TGTGCCAGCAGCGTAGCTCAGGGGGGCTCCTACGAGCAGTACTTC | 15 | TRBV9 | . | . | TRBJ2-7
CASSQQTGFNSPLHF | TGTGCCAGCAGCCAACAGACAGGGTTTAATTCACCCCTCCACTTT | 15 | TRBV7-2 | . | TRBD1 | TRBJ1-6
CASSQVARDLTYEQYF | TGTGCCAGCAGCCAAGTAGCCCGCGACCTCACCTACGAGCAGTACTTC | 16 | TRBV3-1/TRBV3-2 | once | . | TRBJ2-7
CASSRDRVGSKNIQYF | TGCGCCAGCAGCCGCGACAGGGTCGGATCCAAAAACATTCAGTACTTC | 16 | TRBV5-1 | . | TRBD1 | TRBJ2-4
CASSLASGPNTEAFF | TGTGCCAGCAGCTTAGCATCAGGCCCAAACACTGAAGCTTTCTTT | 15 | TRBV7-2 | . | . | TRBJ1-1
CASNSYVGNTEAFF | TGTGCCAGCAATAGTTATGTTGGGAACACTGAAGCTTTCTTT | 14 | TRBV6-5 | . | . | TRBJ1-1
CASSPGLVLETQYF | TGTGCCAGCAGCCCGGGACTAGTGTTGGAGACCCAGTACTTC | 14 | TRBV7-3 | . | TRBD2 | TRBJ2-5
CASSSSGGYLYNEQFF | TGTGCCAGCAGTTCTAGCGGGGGTTACCTCTACAATGAGCAGTTCTTC | 16 | TRBV27 | . | TRBD2 | TRBJ2-1
CATNRGSYNEQFF | TGTGCCACCAACAGGGGCTCCTACAATGAGCAGTTCTTC | 13 | TRBV27 | . | TRBD1 | TRBJ2-1
CASSTRQGSIGTEAFF | TGCGCCAGCAGCACCCGACAGGGGAGTATAGGCACTGAAGCTTTCTTT | 16 | TRBV5-1 | . | TRBD1 | TRBJ1-1
CASSLLGGVFGNTIYF | TGTGCCAGCAGCTTATTGGGGGGTGTGTTTGGAAACACCATATATTTT | 16 | TRBV7-2 | . | . | TRBJ1-3
CASSQDTRMGYEQYF | TGCGCCAGCAGCCAAGATACTAGAATGGGGTACGAGCAGTACTTC | 15 | TRBV4-1 | . | . | TRBJ2-7
CASSRGQGINTGELFF | TGTGCCAGCAGTCGGGGACAAGGGATCAACACCGGGGAGCTGTTTTTT | 16 | TRBV25-1 | . | . | TRBJ2-2
CASSLKLAGGFYNEQFF | TGTGCCAGCAGCTTAAAACTAGCGGGGGGTTTCTACAATGAGCAGTTCTTC | 17 | TRBV7-2 | . | TRBD2 | TRBJ2-1
CASRLASVYEQFF | TGTGCCAGCAGATTGGCTAGCGTCTATGAGCAGTTCTTC | 13 | TRBV6-5 | . | . | TRBJ2-1
CAISALDRGEQYF | TGTGCCATCAGTGCTTTAGACAGGGGAGAGCAGTACTTC | 13 | TRBV10-3 | . | TRBD1 | TRBJ2-7
CASSFSGTGAYYEQYF | TGTGCCAGCAGTTTTTCCGGGACAGGGGCCTACTACGAGCAGTACTTC | 16 | TRBV27 | . | TRBD1 | TRBJ2-7
CAIPGLGVDEQFF | TGTGCCATTCCGGGACTAGGTGTCGATGAGCAGTTCTTC | 13 | TRBV2 | . | TRBD2 | TRBJ2-1
CASSSRENQPQHF | TGTGCCAGCAGTAGCCGAGAAAATCAGCCCCAGCATTTT | 13 | TRBV6-6 | . | . | TRBJ1-5
CASSPSGESTEAFF | TGTGCCAGCAGTCCCTCCGGGGAGAGCACTGAAGCTTTCTTT | 14 | TRBV25-1 | once | . | TRBJ1-1
CASSESFRGVANYGYTF | TGCGCCAGCAGTGAGTCATTCCGGGGGGTAGCTAACTATGGCTACACCTTC | 17 | TRBV10-2 | . | . | TRBJ1-2
CASSPWGQGFDDEQFF | TGTGCCAGCAGCCCTTGGGGACAGGGCTTCGACGATGAGCAGTTCTTC | 16 | TRBV14 | few | TRBD1 | TRBJ2-1
CASSSNSNLQETQYF | TGTGCCAGCAGCTCCAACAGTAACCTCCAAGAGACCCAGTACTTC | 15 | TRBV7-2 | . | . | TRBJ2-5
CSVPSGGSYEQYF | TGCAGCGTTCCCTCGGGGGGGTCCTACGAGCAGTACTTC | 13 | TRBV29-1 | . | TRBD2 | TRBJ2-7
CASSQEQGAPNYGYTF | TGCGCCAGCAGCCAAGAACAGGGGGCACCCAACTATGGCTACACCTTC | 16 | TRBV4-3 | . | TRBD1 | TRBJ1-2
CASNQVRNTEAFF | TGTGCCAGTAATCAGGTTCGGAACACTGAAGCTTTCTTT | 13 | TRBV19 | . | . | TRBJ1-1
CASSGQARTLSYEQYF | TGTGCCAGCAGCGGACAGGCCCGAACCCTCTCCTACGAGCAGTACTTC | 16 | TRBV11-2 | . | TRBD1 | TRBJ2-7
CASSRVYHYNEQFF | TGTGCCAGCAGCAGGGTATATCACTACAATGAGCAGTTCTTC | 14 | TRBV25-1 | . | . | TRBJ2-1
CASSLARGGATGELFF | TGTGCCAGCAGCTTAGCTCGCGGGGGGGCAACCGGGGAGCTGTTTTTT | 16 | TRBV13 | . | TRBD2 | TRBJ2-2
CATRPGTENTEAFF | TGTGCCACCAGACCCGGGACAGAGAACACTGAAGCTTTCTTT | 14 | TRBV15 | . | TRBD1 | TRBJ1-1
CASTSEPLRSPLHF | TGTGCCAGTACCTCGGAGCCCTTGAGATCACCCCTCCACTTT | 14 | TRBV19 | . | . | TRBJ1-6
CASSQDLAGSTDTQYF | TGCGCCAGCAGCCAAGACCTGGCGGGGAGCACAGATACGCAGTATTTT | 16 | TRBV4-3 | . | . | TRBJ2-3
CASSFGGQNRIYGYTF | TGCGCCAGCAGCTTTGGTGGCCAGAATCGCATCTATGGCTACACCTTC | 16 | TRBV5-1 | . | . | TRBJ1-2
CASSIQVGKRPSNPGNTIYF | TGTGCCAGTAGTATCCAGGTCGGCAAACGTCCCTCGAATCCTGGAAACACCATATATTTT | 20 | TRBV19 | . | . | TRBJ1-3
CASSYSGQGGNSPLHF | TGTGCCAGCAGTTACTCCGGACAGGGGGGCAATTCACCCCTCCACTTT | 16 | TRBV6-5 | . | TRBD1 | TRBJ1-6